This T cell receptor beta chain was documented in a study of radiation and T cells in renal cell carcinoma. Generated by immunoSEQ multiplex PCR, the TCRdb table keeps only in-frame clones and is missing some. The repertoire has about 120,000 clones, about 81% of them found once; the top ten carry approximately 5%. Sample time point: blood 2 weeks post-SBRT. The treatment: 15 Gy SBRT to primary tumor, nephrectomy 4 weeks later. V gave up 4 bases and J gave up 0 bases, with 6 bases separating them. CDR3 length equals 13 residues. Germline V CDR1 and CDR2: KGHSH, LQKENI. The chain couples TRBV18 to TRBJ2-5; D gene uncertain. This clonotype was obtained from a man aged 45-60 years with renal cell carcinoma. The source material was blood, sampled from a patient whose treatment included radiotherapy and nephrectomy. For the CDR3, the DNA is TGTGCCAGCTCACTGGCGAACCAAGAGACCCAGTACTTC. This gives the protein CASSLANQETQYF.